This TCR beta chain was sequenced for a study of blood T cell repertoires in COVID-19 (dated by TCRdb to about 2020). As for the study more broadly: The collaborator samples originated in the United States, Italy and Spain and spanned the acute and convalescent phases of COVID-19. A freely available public database, intended as a resource for researchers studying the immune response to SARS-CoV-2, is where the repertoires were released. A de-identified subject ID, COVID-19 status, age in years and sex were almost always included in the sample metadata. The material from the prospective study consisted of cDNA or gDNA derived from T cells, B-cell-depleted T cells, or PBMCs. Where HLA class I and class II types were available, the types were taken from metadata supplied by the sample provider, not from assay-based typing. The samples were drawn from the first 160 participants of the ongoing ImmuneRACE study and from roughly 1,300 subjects provided by 6 global collaborators. The dataset comprised deeply sampled blood TCRbeta repertoires from subjects exposed to, actively infected with, or recovered from COVID-19. Study-level results and caveats: Clinical and demographic metadata were provided uncurated, with the amount varying by source and participant.

Participants in the prospective study were enrolled through a virtual design, were aged roughly 18 to 95 years, and lived in approximately 25 United States geographic areas. In the prospective study, cohorts were assigned on the basis of participant-reported clinical history obtained from a screening survey and a study questionnaire. Recovered participants in ImmuneRACE Cohort 3 were defined as having two consecutive negative NP/OP PCR tests, clearance from a healthcare professional, or resolution of symptoms. Mobile phlebotomists in the prospective study collected whole blood, serum and a nasopharyngeal or oropharyngeal swab from every participant. Over a roughly two-month period, participants in the prospective study had the option of providing additional blood draws and questionnaires. Prospective study blood samples were shipped either frozen or at room temperature before DNA extraction. To note about this clone: There is no known antigen for this receptor. Within one base of it there is no much larger clone, and no base qualities were kept.

The germline V gene provides CDR1 SQVTM and CDR2 ANQGSEA. The junction shows trimming of 3 bases on V and 1 base on J, plus 14 bases between the germline ends. The CDR3, cysteine through phenylalanine, is 15 amino acids long. Only the CDR3 portion is preserved as DNA: 45 bases, with reading frame beginning at the first base. TCRbeta CDR3 regions were amplified from genomic DNA by means of the immunoSEQ Assay, a bias-controlled multiplex PCR. The source study handled its data this way. The number of nucleated cells in each sample was estimated from the amplification of reference gene primers within the assay. Sequence reads were collapsed and filtered to measure the absolute abundance of every unique TCRbeta CDR3 rearrangement. Productive Simpson clonality was computed per sample as the square root of Simpson's diversity index over productive rearrangements. The clones in this table, taken by TCRdb from immuneACCESS, are in-frame only. Not every clone is retained; where verified, under half of the shortfall comes from an unresolved V gene, and the cause of the rest is unknown. The DNA was the basis for D and trimming; V, J and clone size are from that table. Within this sample are some 490,000 clones, with about 88% of them counted one time only. In total, the top ten clones hold around 7.9% of the sample.

The V and J segments used are TRBV29-1 and TRBJ2-3; TRBD1 is a possible D gene, resting on 6 matching bases. The TCR sequence derives from a woman in her sixties or seventies who had recovered from COVID-19. Sequences were obtained from PBMCs or T cells enriched from blood (not recorded which). In nucleotide form, the sequence is TGCAGCGTTGATGGGACATCACAAGGCACAGATACGCAGTATTTT. Translated, this is CSVDGTSQGTDTQYF.